The rows below give T cell receptor beta chains drawn from one sample of a study of shared clonotypes between healthy human individuals. Profiled with immunoSEQ multiplex PCR; TCRdb holds only in-frame clones, not every one. Here the sample spans 2,500,000 or so clones, more than 80% being singletons. Input material: naive CD4+ T cells sorted from blood. These receptors all stem from a man in his late teens or twenties in good health. The CDR3 runs from the conserved cysteine through the conserved F or W. The order of the fields is J gene, D gene, clone size, V gene, CDR3 protein, CDR3 DNA. A D gene is named only where the DNA matches it firmly. The size of a clone is reported for some rows only, either as once, few or many, or as a class for expanded clones.

TRBJ1-5	TRBD1	-	TRBV18	CASSPGQGPSNQPQHF	TGTGCCAGCTCACCGGGACAGGGCCCTTCCAATCAGCCCCAGCATTTT
TRBJ2-7	-	-	TRBV14	CASSQGYAYEQYF	TGTGCCAGCAGCCAGGGGTATGCCTACGAGCAGTACTTC
TRBJ2-2	-	-	TRBV11-2	CASSLVLGGWELFF	TGTGCCAGCAGCTTAGTGTTGGGGGGTTGGGAGCTGTTTTTT
TRBJ2-3	-	-	TRBV4-1	CASSQSYTRDTQYF	TGCGCCAGCAGCCAAAGTTACACAAGAGATACGCAGTATTTT
TRBJ2-7	-	-	TRBV10-2	CASSVGILEEQYF	TGCGCCAGCAGTGTCGGGATTCTGGAAGAGCAGTACTTC
TRBJ1-2	-	-	TRBV15	CATSPRGGRGALPYGYTF	TGTGCCACCAGCCCTCGGGGGGGCCGGGGGGCGCTTCCCTATGGCTACACCTTC
TRBJ2-5	TRBD2	-	TRBV4-3	CASSQAHLAGRETQYF	TGCGCCAGCAGCCAAGCTCACCTAGCGGGTAGGGAGACCCAGTACTTC
TRBJ2-1	TRBD2	-	TRBV5-1	CASSLEPGGPVDEQFF	TGCGCCAGCAGCTTGGAGCCGGGAGGGCCAGTCGATGAGCAGTTCTTC
TRBJ2-7	TRBD1	-	TRBV29-1	CSARTGTASYEQYF	TGCAGCGCACGAACCGGGACAGCCTCCTACGAGCAGTACTTC
TRBJ1-5	-	-	TRBV6-4	CASSDATREEPQHF	TGTGCCAGCAGTGACGCTACGAGGGAGGAGCCCCAGCATTTT
TRBJ1-2	-	once	TRBV15	CATSREGQGRGYTF	TGTGCCACCAGCAGAGAAGGCCAGGGAAGAGGCTACACCTTC
TRBJ2-2	-	-	TRBV6-5	CASIQGLTGELFF	TGTGCCAGCATCCAGGGGTTAACCGGGGAGCTGTTTTTT
TRBJ2-5	TRBD2	-	TRBV11-2	CASGTGLAPQETQYF	TGTGCCAGCGGCACAGGACTAGCGCCCCAAGAGACCCAGTACTTC
TRBJ1-1	-	-	TRBV7-2	CASSYRGANTEAFF	TGTGCCAGCAGCTATAGAGGGGCGAACACTGAAGCTTTCTTT
TRBJ2-6	-	-	TRBV10-3	CAISESGSGGANVLTF	TGTGCCATCAGTGAGTCGGGGAGCGGTGGGGCCAACGTCCTGACTTTC
TRBJ1-4	-	-	TRBV5-3	CARSWDGQTLNELFF	TGTGCCAGAAGCTGGGACGGACAGACCCTCAACGAACTGTTTTTT
TRBJ2-2	-	-	TRBV30	CAWRWYRGNTFTGELFF	TGTGCCTGGAGATGGTATCGGGGTAACACCTTCACCGGGGAGCTGTTTTTT